The 11 T cell receptor beta chains below were found in one sample sequenced in a study of response to subunit inactivated influenza vaccine. TCRdb re-called the RT-PCR reads through MiXCR, storing one row per CDR3 protein. Of under 950,000 distinct CDR3 sequences in the sample, over 20% were seen once. The sequencing used PBMCs from blood, collected 5 days after vaccination. Source of these receptors: a man aged 45-60 years who received an inactivated influenza vaccine.

This clonotype was counted only a few times. This chain uses TRBV7-2 with TRBJ2-3; 8 bases line up with TRBD1. V trimming: 5 bases; J trimming: 0 bases; junction bases outside the gene matches: 10. Germline lookup yields CDR1 SGHTA and CDR2 FQGNSA. The length of the CDR3 is 17 residues. As DNA, the CDR3 is TGTGCCAGCAGCCTCAGGCCAGGGGGCGTCAGCACAGATACGCAGTATTTT. Amino acid sequence: CASSLRPGGVSTDTQYF.

This clonotype was counted between two and nine times. The CDR3 coding sequence is TGTGCCAGCAGTTGGCGGATTAGCGGGAGATCCCGCGAGCAGTACTTC. It translates to CASSWRISGRSREQYF. The chain links TRBV6-2 or TRBV6-3 to TRBJ2-7, with 9 bases that match TRBD2. This CDR3 region has 16 residues. Germline CDR1 is MNHEY and CDR2 is SVGEGT. V shed 4 bases and J 6 bases; nucleotides not matched to a gene: 13.

This clonotype was counted a few times. This rearrangement joins TRBV5-1 to TRBJ2-7, with 7 bases fitting TRBD1. J lost 0 bases, V lost 2 bases, and 8 bases had no gene match. CDR3 length: 16 amino acids. Germline values: CDR1 SGHRS, CDR2 YFSETQ. CDR3 residues: CASSLQTTGYSYEQYF. CDR3 nucleotides: TGCGCCAGCAGCTTACAAACGACAGGGTACTCCTACGAGCAGTACTTC.

This clonotype was counted between two and nine times. This chain connects TRBV4-3 to TRBJ2-1; 8 nucleotides agree with TRBD2. CDR3 length: 17 residues. Per germline, CDR1 LGHNA and CDR2 YSLEER. The ends lost 4 bases at V and 7 bases at J; junction bases unmatched: 15. CDR3 in DNA: TGCGCCAGCAGCCGGGTGGTTGCCAGCGGGAGTATAAATGAGCAGTTCTTC. Translated, it gives CASSRVVASGSINEQFF.

In its sample, this clonotype was seen a few times. J is TRBJ2-1 and V is TRBV5-1; D perhaps matches TRBD2 (5 bases). Looked up from germline, CDR1 is SGHRS and CDR2 is YFSETQ. The CDR3 is 16 amino acids. Trimming shortened V by 1 base and J by 10 bases, and 21 bases separated the two germline ends. The CDR3 sequence is CASSLQLGEAVWEQFF. The CDR3 coding sequence is TGCGCCAGCAGCTTGCAGTTGGGAGAGGCTGTTTGGGAGCAGTTCTTC.

This sequence joins TRBV5-5 and TRBJ2-2; D might be TRBD2 (5 bases). This CDR3 has 15 amino acids. Between the trimmed V and J ends, which lost 2 bases and 4 bases, there was a span of 12 bases. From germline, CDR1 is SGHKS and CDR2 YYEKEE (reference sequence). The CDR3 region is CASSFGGQGTGELFF. The CDR3 DNA is TGTGCCAGCAGCTTTGGCGGGCAAGGCACCGGGGAGCTGTTTTTT.

The chain joins TRBV28 to TRBJ1-2; D uncertain. There are 14 residues in the CDR3. Trimming stripped 3 bases from V and 2 bases from J, with 10 bases between. CDR1 MDHEN and CDR2 SYDVKM come from the germline V gene. This chain's CDR3 is CASSLAGHNYGYTF. The CDR3 DNA sequence: TGTGCCAGCAGTTTGGCGGGCCACAACTATGGCTACACCTTC.

This clonotype was seen a few times. The V and J genes are TRBV4-3 and TRBJ2-1; TRBD1 matches at 8 bases. CDR3 length equals 16 residues. Germline V gene sequence: CDR1 LGHNA, CDR2 YSLEER. V gave up 0 bases and J gave up 5 bases; unmatched junction bases: 6. The CDR3 loop is CASSQDRPGGHNEQFF. The CDR3 DNA follows: TGCGCCAGCAGCCAAGATCGCCCAGGGGGCCACAATGAGCAGTTCTTC.

This clonotype was recorded a few times. The chain recombines TRBV9 with TRBJ2-3; D call uncertain. The germline gives CDR1 SGDLS, CDR2 YYNGEE. V lost 2 bases to trimming and J lost 4 bases, with 8 bases between them. The CDR3 has 13 residues. CDR3 amino acids: CASSVLPADTQYF. In DNA, the CDR3 is TGTGCCAGCAGCGTTTTGCCGGCAGATACGCAGTATTTT.

The CDR3, as DNA: TGTGCCAGCAGCCGGCCCTGGGGGGACGGGACACACGAGCAGTACTTC. This translates into CASSRPWGDGTHEQYF. The chain uses TRBV12-3 or TRBV12-4 and TRBJ2-7, with D perhaps matching TRBD1 or TRBD2 (6 bases each). There are 16 residues in the CDR3. V gave up 6 bases and J gave up 5 bases, with 23 bases separating them.

This clonotype was counted between two and nine times. The CDR3 DNA reads as TGTGCCAGCAGTCTGGCCCGACTAGTGGGGTCCTACAATGAGCAGTTCTTC. Protein sequence: CASSLARLVGSYNEQFF. This chain joins TRBV12-3 or TRBV12-4 and TRBJ2-1, with D possibly being TRBD2 (6 bases). V gave up 5 bases and J gave up 1 base, with 18 bases separating them. The CDR3 totals 17 residues.